The present T cell receptor beta chain was sequenced within a study of vaccination and CD4 T cells after COVID-19. Regarding treatment: approximately 9-day PBMC culture with coronavirus spike peptide pools or control peptides (ViraFEST assay). Using peptide pools, antigen-specific T cells were expanded in ViraFEST before TCRs were sequenced. Negative selection yielded CD4+ T cells from day-10 cultures. This CDR3 is 15 amino acids long. From germline, CDR1 is MNHEY and CDR2 SVGAGI. V shed 0 bases and J shed 3 bases, with 11 bases lying between them. General study points: A median of around 86% of reactive clones, in convalescent patients, became evident only post-vaccination. Median SARS-CoV-2-reactive clonotype numbers rose nonsignificantly, 21 to 38.

Note on this clonotype: Its specificity is unknown.

Sequencing of DNA taken from cultured CD4+ T cells relied on the Oncomine TCR Beta short-read assay. MiXCR, run by TCRdb on the PCR reads, gives a single entry per CDR3 protein. Of over 10,000 distinct CDR3 sequences in the sample, 75% to 80% were seen once. This clonotype was sampled from a human donor who had recovered from COVID-19. The specimen was CD4+ T cells from blood, cultured in vitro. The rearrangement uses TRBV6-5 and TRBJ1-1, with D tentatively TRBD1 (5 bases). The CDR3 coding sequence is TGTGCCAGCAGTTACTCAGGCTGGGGGGACACTGAAGCTTTCTTT. It encodes CASSYSGWGDTEAFF.